The 31 T cell receptor beta chains presented below share a single source sample, sequenced in a study of OX40 agonist ivuxolimab in advanced cancers. The repertoire was sequenced with immunoSEQ multiplex PCR; TCRdb's copy has only in-frame clones and lacks some. The sample gives about 61,000 clones, approximately 81% of which show up once; around 0.47% is in the top ten. The specimen comprised CD4+ or CD8+ T cells sorted from blood, sampled in a trial of the OX40 agonist ivuxolimab. The source is an adult with an advanced solid tumor such as melanoma, head and neck, liver or kidney cancer.

To note about this clone: Mismatch with germline at one junction end may stem from a read error. The DNA for the CDR3 is TGTGCCAGCAGTGAAGCGTTCCCCAGCTTC. Protein sequence: CASSEAFPSF. The J gene is TRBJ1-2, the V gene TRBV6-1; D unresolved. The CDR3 sequence is 10 residues long. CDR1 is MNHNS and CDR2 is SASEGT in the germline V gene.

This clone came up a few times. The chain uses TRBV5-8 and TRBJ2-7; 10 bases map to TRBD2. Trimming at V came to 0 bases and at J to 3 bases, leaving 6 bases not matched to a gene. CDR1 and CDR2 from the germline V gene are SGHTS and YDEGEE. The CDR3 sequence is 16 residues long. The CDR3 DNA is TGTGCCAGCAGCTTGGCCCAACTAGCGGGACGCTACGAGCAGTACTTC. It encodes CASSLAQLAGRYEQYF.

The rearrangement joins TRBV9 to TRBJ1-4, with D maybe TRBD1 (5 bases). V dropped 0 bases and J dropped 5 bases, with 11 bases sitting between them. The CDR3 length is 15 residues. Germline V lookup: CDR1 SGDLS, CDR2 YYNGEE. The DNA for the CDR3 is TGTGCCAGCAGCGTAGGGGGGACCCACAATGAAAAACTGTTTTTT. This translates into CASSVGGTHNEKLFF.

V and J are TRBV28 and TRBJ2-3; 10 bases are shared with TRBD1. J gave up 0 bases and V 4 bases, and 4 bases lay outside the gene matches. This CDR3 region has 16 residues. Germline assignment: CDR1 MDHEN and CDR2 SYDVKM. The CDR3 nucleotides are TGTGCCAGCAGTTCCCGGACAGGGGGGAGCACAGATACGCAGTATTTT. Its translation: CASSSRTGGSTDTQYF.

This clone came up a few times. The chain has TRBV2 and TRBJ2-7; D may be TRBD1 (6 bases). Per germline, CDR1 SNHLY and CDR2 FYNNEI. The V end was cut by 5 bases, the J end by 1 base, with 12 bases between. There are 14 residues in the CDR3. Written as DNA, the CDR3 is TGTGCCAGCAGTCGAGATGGACAGTCCTACGAGCAGTACTTC. Protein sequence: CASSRDGQSYEQYF.

The chain joins TRBV12-5 to TRBJ1-1; D remains ambiguous. Germline CDR1 is LGHNT and CDR2 is FRNRAP. The CDR3 length is 16 residues. Trimming left V 3 bases short and J 4 bases short, with 18 bases between. Written as DNA, the CDR3 is TGTGCTAGTGGTTTAAGTGTGTTGGGAGGAGGCACTGAAGCTTTCTTT. Its protein product is CASGLSVLGGGTEAFF.

This rearrangement joins TRBV7-2 to TRBJ2-7, with unresolved D. The CDR3 contains 13 residues. Per the germline V gene, CDR1 is SGHTA and CDR2 is FQGNSA. V was clipped by 5 bases and J by 3 bases, with 11 bases between them. CDR3 protein: CASSPGGLYEQYF. CDR3 sequence (DNA): TGTGCCAGCAGCCCCGGCGGCCTCTACGAGCAGTACTTC.

The chain combines TRBV7-6 with TRBJ2-5, with D uncertain. The CDR3 is 12 residues long. V lost 3 bases and J 2 bases, leaving 4 bases between the germline ends. Germline CDR1 is SGHVS and CDR2 is FNYEAQ. The CDR3 loop reads CASSLDQETQYF. The CDR3 nucleotides read TGTGCCAGCAGCTTGGATCAAGAGACCCAGTACTTC.

This chain links TRBV6-1 with TRBJ2-3; D ambiguous. V was pared by 5 bases and J by 0 bases, with 6 bases between. Germline V gene lookup returns CDR1 MNHNS and CDR2 SASEGT. The CDR3 extends over 13 amino acids. CDR3 protein: CASSQTSTDTQYF. The DNA of the CDR3 is TGTGCCAGCAGTCAGACCAGCACAGATACGCAGTATTTT.

The V call is TRBV5-4, the J call TRBJ1-1, with D possibly being TRBD1 (6 bases). This CDR3 is 13 amino acids long. The V end lost 0 bases, the J end lost 10 bases, and 13 bases lay between the germline ends. From germline, CDR1 is SGHNT and CDR2 YYREEE (reference sequence). The CDR3 here is CASSLEGVKGAFF. In DNA form, the CDR3 reads TGTGCCAGCAGCTTGGAGGGGGTAAAAGGAGCTTTCTTT.

The gene calls are TRBV5-1 and TRBJ2-5; no reliable D call. The length of the CDR3 is 14 residues. V shed 4 bases and J shed 1 base, with 11 bases lying between them. Germline V gene lookup returns CDR1 SGHRS and CDR2 YFSETQ. This CDR3 is CASSISSTQETQYF. The CDR3 nucleotides are TGCGCCAGCAGCATAAGTTCTACCCAAGAGACCCAGTACTTC.

A note on this clone: Other DNA sequences from this sample encode an identical CDR3 as well. The CDR3 coding sequence is TGTGCCAGCAGCCCGACAGGGGACTCTGGAAACACCATATATTTT. Translation gives CASSPTGDSGNTIYF. The gene calls are TRBV4-2 and TRBJ1-3, with 8 bases that match TRBD1. This CDR3 comprises 15 residues. Per germline, CDR1 LGHNA and CDR2 YNFKEQ. The ends lost 4 bases at V and 0 bases at J; junction bases unmatched: 2.

This chain links TRBV9 with TRBJ2-7; possible D gene TRBD1, 6 bases. Trimming took off 3 bases at V and 4 bases at J, with 14 bases between the two ends. The length of the CDR3 is 14 residues. Germline V gene sequence: CDR1 SGDLS, CDR2 YYNGEE. The CDR3 nucleotides are TGTGCCAGCAGCGCAGGGGTCTTAGGGTACGAGCAGTACTTC. Protein: CASSAGVLGYEQYF.

This chain links TRBV7-9 with TRBJ2-1, with D perhaps matching TRBD1 (5 bases). The germline V gene encodes CDR1 SEHNR and CDR2 FQNEAQ (reference sequence). V dropped 1 base and J dropped 11 bases, with 15 bases sitting between them. This CDR3 spans 14 amino acids. DNA for the CDR3: TGTGCCAGCAGCTTAGGTAGGATTCTGGGGCAGCAGTTCTTC. It yields the protein CASSLGRILGQQFF.

This clone appeared once. The chain employs TRBV18 and TRBJ2-7; 9 bases line up with TRBD2. Losses at the gene ends were 0 bases for V and 6 bases for J; bases not matched to a gene: 9. In germline, CDR1 is KGHSH, CDR2 LQKENI. The CDR3 runs to 16 residues. CDR3 sequence reads: CASSPPSLAGMGEQYF. The CDR3 region has the DNA TGTGCCAGCTCACCACCGAGCCTAGCGGGAATGGGCGAGCAGTACTTC.

This clone was seen once. This chain uses TRBV19 with TRBJ2-7; D may be TRBD1 (7 bases). Germline V gives CDR1 LNHDA, CDR2 SQIVND (reference sequence). Trimming took 6 bases from V and 2 from J, leaving 17 bases between them. The CDR3 contains 15 residues. The CDR3 sequence: CASSDPGQRAYEQYF. Written as DNA, the CDR3 is TGTGCCAGTAGCGATCCGGGACAGCGGGCCTACGAGCAGTACTTC.

J is TRBJ2-7 and V is TRBV19, with D possibly being TRBD2 (6 bases). The germline V gene encodes CDR1 LNHDA and CDR2 SQIVND (reference sequence). The CDR3 loop spans 16 amino acids. V shed 3 bases and J shed 3 bases, with 18 bases lying between them. CDR3 region: CASSMGGPPEGYEQYF. CDR3 DNA sequence: TGTGCCAGTAGTATGGGAGGACCCCCCGAGGGCTACGAGCAGTACTTC. Filled out from reference TRBV19 and TRBJ2-7, the complete variable domain reads DGGITQSPKYLFRKEGQNVTLSCEQNLNHDAMYWYRQDPGQGLRLIYYSQIVNDFQKGDIAEGYSVSREKKESFPLTVTSAQKNPTAFYLCASSMGGPPEGYEQYFGPGTRLTVT.

The rearrangement links TRBV11-2 to TRBJ2-1; D ambiguous. V lost 4 bases, J lost 9 bases, and 10 bases lay in between. The CDR3 is 12 residues long. Germline CDR1 SGHAT, CDR2 FQNNGV. DNA for the CDR3: TGTGCCAGCAGCTCCCTGTATACTGAGCAGTTCTTC. It encodes CASSSLYTEQFF.

The V gene is TRBV4-1, the J gene TRBJ2-1; D ambiguous. Germline assignment: CDR1 MGHRA and CDR2 YSYEKL. The CDR3 consists of 16 residues. Trimming removed 5 bases from V and 4 bases from J, with 18 bases in between. For the CDR3, the DNA is TGCGCCAGCAGCTCACTACCCCTTCTAGATTACAATGAGCAGTTCTTC. Translation: CASSSLPLLDYNEQFF.

This chain links TRBV5-4 with TRBJ2-2; 9 bases are shared with TRBD1. V shed 0 bases and J 7 bases; nucleotides not matched to a gene: 4. The CDR3 has 15 residues. CDR1 is SGHNT and CDR2 is YYREEE in the germline V gene (reference sequence). The CDR3 here is CASSLGTGAGGELFF. In nucleotides, the CDR3 is TGTGCCAGCAGCTTGGGGACAGGGGCAGGCGGGGAGCTGTTTTTT.

J is TRBJ2-7 and V is TRBV6-1; no reliable D call. V lost 6 bases to trimming and J lost 2 bases, with 11 bases between them. This CDR3 comprises 13 residues. Per the germline V gene, CDR1 is MNHNS and CDR2 is SASEGT. The CDR3 protein is CASRLTGAYEQYF. The CDR3, as DNA: TGTGCCAGCAGGCTGACTGGGGCCTACGAGCAGTACTTC.

This clone turned up a few times. Other DNA sequences within the sample encode an identical CDR3. The rearrangement joins TRBV6-1 to TRBJ1-2; D gene ambiguous. CDR1 and CDR2 (germline): MNHNS, SASEGT. The CDR3 runs 12 residues. V lost 1 base and J 4 bases, leaving 4 bases between the germline ends. The CDR3 DNA reads TGTGCCAGCAGTGAAGGGGGCTATGGCTACACCTTC. This gives the protein CASSEGGYGYTF.

J is TRBJ2-7 and V is TRBV19; no definite D call. CDR3 length equals 14 residues. Germline CDR1 and CDR2: LNHDA and SQIVND (reference sequence). V was pared by 2 bases and J by 0 bases, with 8 bases between. CDR3 sequence: CASSIRRSSYEQYF. The CDR3 DNA reads as TGTGCCAGTAGTATACGGCGGTCCTCCTACGAGCAGTACTTC.

This clone has just one count. V gene TRBV5-6 combines with J gene TRBJ1-1; no clear D. There are 11 residues in the CDR3. Germline CDR1 SGHDT, CDR2 YYEEEE. Trimming removed 4 bases at V and 1 base at J, with 2 bases between. In DNA, the CDR3 is TGTGCCAGCAGCCGGAACACTGAAGCTTTCTTT. As protein: CASSRNTEAFF.

The chain couples TRBV7-2 to TRBJ2-6, with D possibly being TRBD2 (5 bases). This CDR3 is 17 amino acids long. V was cut by 5 bases and J by 0 bases, with 14 bases left in between. CDR1 is SGHTA and CDR2 is FQGNSA in the germline V gene. The chain's CDR3 is CASSVRMRVSGANVLTF. The DNA of the CDR3 is TGTGCCAGCAGCGTCCGGATGAGGGTCTCTGGGGCCAACGTCCTGACTTTC.

V gene TRBV7-2 combines with J gene TRBJ1-2, with 8 bases aligning to TRBD1. The CDR3 has 14 amino acids. Germline CDR1 and CDR2: SGHTA and FQGNSA. The V and J ends lost 6 bases and 7 bases, in that order; junction bases with no gene match: 10. The CDR3 loop reads CASSSTRGRSGYTF. In nucleotides, the CDR3 is TGTGCCAGCAGTTCAACCAGGGGGCGGAGTGGCTACACCTTC.

This clone was seen more than once but under ten times. The rearrangement links TRBV2 to TRBJ2-2; 10 nucleotides agree with TRBD2. V was pared by 6 bases and J by 5 bases, with 6 bases of the junction left unmatched. This CDR3 contains 15 residues. In germline, CDR1 is SNHLY, CDR2 FYNNEI. CDR3 protein: CASSELAGRTGELFF. The CDR3 DNA reads TGTGCCAGCAGCGAACTAGCGGGACGAACCGGGGAGCTGTTTTTT.

The V gene is TRBV7-9, the J gene TRBJ2-3; tentatively, D is TRBD1 (6 bases). Germline V CDR1 and CDR2: SEHNR, FQNEAQ (reference sequence). The V gene lost 5 bases and the J gene lost 5 bases, with 20 bases spanning the gap. CDR3 length equals 16 residues. CDR3 sequence: CASSEKDSWYEDTQYF. The DNA for the CDR3 is TGTGCCAGCAGCGAAAAGGACAGTTGGTACGAAGATACGCAGTATTTT.

Written as DNA, the CDR3 is TGTGCCAGCAGTGAACTCGTCCGGGGCGCTGGAAACACCATATATTTT. Translated, it gives CASSELVRGAGNTIYF. J is TRBJ1-3 and V is TRBV6-1; tentatively, D is TRBD1 (5 bases). In germline, CDR1 is MNHNS, CDR2 SASEGT. The CDR3 length is 16 residues. Trimming shortened V by 2 bases and J by 2 bases, and 13 bases separated the two germline ends.

Sample share makes this clone medium-sized (0.01 to 0.1%). The gene calls are TRBV5-1 and TRBJ2-2, with 9 bases lining up with TRBD1. Germline V lookup: CDR1 SGHRS, CDR2 YFSETQ. V was pared by 0 bases and J by 5 bases, with 2 bases of the junction left unmatched. The CDR3 runs 15 residues. CDR3 region: CASSLVGQGTGELFF. The CDR3 coding sequence is TGCGCCAGCAGCTTGGTGGGACAGGGAACCGGGGAGCTGTTTTTT. The complete variable domain, with remaining parts taken from reference TRBV5-1 and TRBJ2-2, reads KAGVTQTPRYLIKTRGQQVTLSCSPISGHRSVSWYQQTPGQGLQFLFEYFSETQRNKGNFPGRFSGRQFSNSRSEMNVSTLELGDSALYLCASSLVGQGTGELFFGEGSRLTVL.

The genes are TRBV6-1 and TRBJ2-3; weak D call: TRBD1 (6 bases). V gave up 6 bases and J gave up 2 bases, with 12 bases separating them. Germline assignment: CDR1 MNHNS and CDR2 SASEGT. This CDR3 has 14 amino acids. Here the CDR3 reads CASRRDMFTDTQYF. CDR3 DNA sequence: TGTGCCAGCAGAAGGGACATGTTCACAGATACGCAGTATTTT.